This T cell receptor (beta chain) was identified in a study of cytomegalovirus exposure and HLA in healthy donors. Overall study results and limits: By a later analysis, the bulk of CMV-associated TCR beta chains appeared HLA-restricted. When analyzed later, a missense DCLRE1C variant was found to be linked to TCR beta V- and J-gene trimming. Altogether, some 160 TCR beta chains were recorded as cytomegalovirus-associated.

With 60 Vbeta and 13 Jbeta primers, the PCR was carried out. In the authors' methods: Later reanalysis found roughly 80 million unique TCR beta chains, roughly 9.9 million of them shared. TCRdb's copy holds only in-frame clones and misses some; the assay was immunoSEQ multiplex PCR. V, J and clone size were drawn from that table, and D and trimming were deduced from the DNA. The sample records about 160,000 clones, approximately 70% being singletons. As concerns this clone: The antigen is not known.

This clonotype was obtained from a man between 18 and 29 years old in good health and CMV-seropositive. Sequenced input: PBMCs.

The CDR3 nucleotides are TGTGCCAGTAGTATAGCAACAGCAACTAATGAAAAACTGTTTTTT. This encodes CASSIATATNEKLFF. The chain carries TRBV19 and TRBJ1-4; D ambiguous. The germline V and J ends were trimmed by 1 base and 0 bases, with 6 bases remaining between them. Germline assignment: CDR1 LNHDA and CDR2 SQIVND (reference sequence). This CDR3 has 15 amino acids.